This TCR beta chain was sequenced for a study of T-cell memory formation after mild COVID-19. In the study overall: Most TCR clusters belonged to a single donor. General study points: Pre-infection memory showed some responding clones, and this suggested that cross-reactive memory joined.

The TCR alpha and TCR beta cDNA libraries, bearing sample barcodes and UMIs, were generated by 5'RACE using constant-segment primers. One entry per CDR3 protein results from TCRdb running MiXCR on the 5' RACE reads. The repertoire holds hundreds of thousands of distinct CDR3 sequences, with more than 15% as singletons. This clonotype was observed at least ten times. What it binds is not known. This receptor was identified in a man between 18 and 29 years old who had mild COVID-19 (a few samples of this study predate the infection). Cell type and time point are not known. The sequencing sample was made of PBMCs or a T cell subset sorted from them (not recorded which).

The CDR3: CASKDGGVETQYF. CDR3 sequence (DNA): TGCGCCAGCAAGGACGGCGGGGTGGAGACCCAGTACTTC. The chain uses TRBV5-1 and TRBJ2-5, with D possibly TRBD2 on 6 matching bases. Trimming removed 6 bases at V and 5 bases at J, with 14 bases between. Germline CDR1 SGHRS, CDR2 YFSETQ. The CDR3 runs 13 residues.